These 25 T cell receptor beta chains originate from one sample sequenced in a study of T-cell reconstitution after alpha-beta-depleted transplantation in children. Unique molecular identifiers were incorporated into the prepared TCRbeta library. MiXCR was run by TCRdb on the PCR reads, yielding one entry per CDR3 protein. Counted here are over 300,000 distinct CDR3 sequences, about a tenth occurring once; the ten biggest clones make up under 3%. The sequencing here drew on PBMCs from the stem cell graft donor, taken from the stem cell graft. The receptors shown here come from a human donor who donated a stem cell graft to a child with acute lymphoblastic leukemia.

This clonotype was observed a few times. Written as DNA, the CDR3 is TGCAGCGTTGAGGGTACCAGCACAGATACGCAGTATTTT. Translated: CSVEGTSTDTQYF. The chain joins TRBV29-1 to TRBJ2-3; D is unresolved. This CDR3 is built from 13 residues. The germline V gene encodes CDR1 SQVTM and CDR2 ANQGSEA. With 3 bases removed from V and 0 bases from J, the gap between germline ends came to 7 bases.

This clonotype was observed at least ten times. This rearrangement joins TRBV10-3 to TRBJ1-1; 9 bases match TRBD1. With 6 bases clipped from V and 1 base from J, the junction kept 3 bases outside the gene matches. This CDR3 comprises 14 residues. The germline CDR1 and CDR2 sequences are ENHRY and SYGVKD. The CDR3 spells CAIRRTGENTEAFF. As DNA, the CDR3 is TGTGCCATCAGGAGGACAGGGGAGAACACTGAAGCTTTCTTT.

The CDR3 protein is CASSLGGTSKFF. Here the CDR3 DNA reads TGTGCCAGCAGCTTAGGCGGGACTAGCAAGTTCTTC. This rearrangement joins TRBV7-9 to TRBJ2-1, with 9 bases aligning to TRBD2. Per the germline V gene, CDR1 is SEHNR and CDR2 is FQNEAQ (reference sequence). This CDR3 comprises 12 residues. Unmatched junction bases numbered 3, after V lost 1 base and J lost 14 bases.

This clonotype was seen repeatedly, ten times or more. The rearrangement joins TRBV4-3 to TRBJ2-1, with 12 bases aligning to TRBD2. V shed 3 bases and J 5 bases; nucleotides not matched to a gene: 2. CDR3 length: 15 amino acids. From germline, CDR1 is LGHNA and CDR2 YSLEER. CDR3 residues: CASSHGLAGHNEQFF. The CDR3 nucleotides read TGCGCCAGCAGCCACGGACTAGCGGGACACAATGAGCAGTTCTTC.

This clonotype has more than one count but fewer than ten. This chain uses TRBV9 with TRBJ2-1; TRBD1 might be the D (5 bases). V was clipped by 4 bases and J by 0 bases, with 23 bases between them. The CDR3 length is 19 residues. Germline V lookup: CDR1 SGDLS, CDR2 YYNGEE. CDR3 DNA: TGTGCCAGCAGCTCACCGACAGTTCCCTCGTCTGGCTCCTACAATGAGCAGTTCTTC. The encoded protein is CASSSPTVPSSGSYNEQFF.

V is TRBV4-2 and J is TRBJ2-7; D call uncertain. Germline V gives CDR1 LGHNA, CDR2 YNFKEQ. Trimming left V 0 bases short and J 3 bases short, with 6 bases between. This CDR3 region has 13 residues. CDR3: CASSQEIVYEQYF. The CDR3, as DNA: TGTGCCAGCAGCCAAGAGATCGTCTACGAGCAGTACTTC.

The V gene is TRBV20-1, the J gene TRBJ1-5, with no clear D. Between the trimmed V and J ends, which lost 0 bases and 0 bases, there was a span of 15 bases. Germline V gene data show CDR1 as DFQATT and CDR2 as SNEGSKA (reference sequence). The CDR3 has 17 residues. CDR3 region: CSARDREGTYSNQPQHF. The CDR3 DNA reads as TGCAGTGCTAGAGATCGCGAAGGAACTTATAGCAATCAGCCCCAGCATTTT.

This clonotype was seen a few times. The rearrangement uses TRBV20-1 and TRBJ1-1, with 8 bases identical to TRBD1. Per germline, CDR1 DFQATT and CDR2 SNEGSKA (reference sequence). J was trimmed by 8 bases and V by 5 bases; bases with no gene match: 1. The length of the CDR3 is 10 residues. The CDR3 region has the DNA TGCAGTGCTCACAGGGGGGAAGCTTTCTTT. This codes for CSAHRGEAFF.

This clonotype was seen a few times. The chain links TRBV28 to TRBJ1-1; D remains ambiguous. CDR1 is MDHEN and CDR2 is SYDVKM in the germline V gene. Trimming removed 6 bases from V and 8 bases from J, with 16 bases in between. CDR3 length: 13 amino acids. DNA of the CDR3: TGTGCCAGCAGCTCGGACCCACACTGGGAAGCTTTCTTT. Protein sequence: CASSSDPHWEAFF.

The table lists this clonotype with a few counts. The chain employs TRBV3-1 and TRBJ2-7; 9 nucleotides line up with TRBD2. This CDR3 region has 16 residues. V lost 1 base to trimming and J lost 7 bases; unmatched junction nucleotides: 11. CDR1 and CDR2 (germline): LGHDT, YNNKEL (reference sequence). The CDR3 spells CASSQAMAGGPGEQYF. The CDR3 nucleotides are TGTGCCAGCAGCCAAGCGATGGCGGGAGGGCCAGGGGAGCAGTACTTC.

V gene TRBV15 combines with J gene TRBJ1-1; D may be TRBD1 (5 bases). The CDR3 sequence is 18 residues long. Germline values: CDR1 LNHNV, CDR2 YYDKDF (reference sequence). V was shortened by 3 bases and J by 8 bases, with 28 bases between the two germline ends. The CDR3 sequence: CATSRAHPMGQVGSEAFF. The CDR3 nucleotides are TGTGCCACCAGCAGGGCTCACCCAATGGGGCAGGTGGGATCCGAAGCTTTCTTT.

Written as DNA, the CDR3 is TGTGCCAGCAGTTACTCGGACGTTACAGATGGCTACACCTTC. Its translation: CASSYSDVTDGYTF. The chain uses TRBV6-5 and TRBJ1-2; unclear D gene. Germline V gene data show CDR1 as MNHEY and CDR2 as SVGAGI. Between the trimmed V and J ends, which lost 0 bases and 6 bases, there was a span of 11 bases. The CDR3 totals 14 residues.

This clonotype was observed a few times. This chain links TRBV27 with TRBJ2-7, with TRBD2 matching 8 bases. There are 15 residues in the CDR3. V gave up 4 bases and J gave up 2 bases; unmatched junction bases: 7. Germline values: CDR1 MNHEY, CDR2 SMNVEV (reference sequence). This CDR3 is CASSSSPGGPYEQYF. The CDR3 DNA reads TGTGCCAGCAGTTCCAGTCCGGGAGGGCCCTACGAGCAGTACTTC.

The genes are TRBV24-1 and TRBJ2-2, with D perhaps TRBD1 or TRBD2 (5 bases each). The CDR3 sequence is 17 residues long. Germline-derived CDR1 and CDR2 are KGHDR and SFDVKD. V lost 3 bases, J lost 0 bases, and 13 bases lay in between. The chain's CDR3 is CATSDLPGPSNTGELFF. CDR3 in DNA: TGTGCCACCAGTGATCTTCCGGGACCGTCGAACACCGGGGAGCTGTTTTTT.

This clonotype was seen only a few times. The chain carries TRBV12-3 or TRBV12-4 and TRBJ2-3; maybe TRBD2 (6 bases). With 3 bases removed from V and 1 base from J, the gap between germline ends came to 11 bases. The CDR3 loop spans 15 amino acids. CDR3 nucleotide sequence: TGTGCCAGCAGTTTGTTCCGGAGGGGCACAGATACGCAGTATTTT. The encoded protein is CASSLFRRGTDTQYF.

This clonotype was seen at least ten times. The genes are TRBV5-1 and TRBJ1-2; D call uncertain. The length of the CDR3 is 15 residues. The V gene's germline CDR1 is SGHRS and CDR2 YFSETQ. V lost 3 bases and J 0 bases, leaving 12 bases between the germline ends. This CDR3 is CASSYDGSANYGYTF. CDR3 nucleotide sequence: TGCGCCAGCAGCTACGACGGATCCGCTAACTATGGCTACACCTTC.

The V call is TRBV28, the J call TRBJ1-2, with TRBD1 matching 8 bases. This CDR3 is 14 amino acids long. CDR1 is MDHEN and CDR2 is SYDVKM in the germline V gene. V shed 6 bases and J 1 base; nucleotides not matched to a gene: 4. The CDR3 DNA is TGTGCCAGCAGGCCCGACAGGGGTAACTATGGCTACACCTTC. This gives the protein CASRPDRGNYGYTF.

V usage is TRBV7-2 and J usage is TRBJ2-1, with TRBD2 matching 8 bases. The V gene end was trimmed by 1 base and the J gene end by 4 bases; junction bases not matched to a gene: 6. Germline CDR1 and CDR2: SGHTA and FQGNSA. This CDR3 is 16 amino acids long. The CDR3 nucleotides read TGTGCCAGCAGCTTAGAGGCTAGCGGGCAATACAATGAGCAGTTCTTC. Its translation: CASSLEASGQYNEQFF.

The chain combines TRBV7-9 with TRBJ1-5, with a tentative D call TRBD1 (5 bases). The germline V and J ends were trimmed by 3 bases and 2 bases, with 8 bases remaining between them. This CDR3 is 14 amino acids long. Germline V gene data show CDR1 as SEHNR and CDR2 as FQNEAQ (reference sequence). The CDR3, as DNA: TGTGCCAGCAGCTTGGACAACCGCAATCAGCCCCAGCATTTT. Its protein is CASSLDNRNQPQHF. The whole variable domain, remainder taken from reference TRBV7-9 and TRBJ1-5, is DTGVSQNPRHKITKRGQNVTFRCDPISEHNRLYWYRQTLGQGPEFLTYFQNEAQLEKSRLLSDRFSAERPKGSFSTLEIQRTEQGDSAMYLCASSLDNRNQPQHFGDGTRLSIL.

This clonotype was detected many times. V and J are TRBV28 and TRBJ1-5; TRBD1 matches at 9 bases. The junction had 8 bases not matched to a gene; V was cut back by 7 bases and J by 7 bases. The germline CDR1 and CDR2 sequences are MDHEN and SYDVKM. This CDR3 is 14 amino acids long. The DNA for the CDR3 is TGTGCCAGCAACATACAGGGGGCAGGGCAGCCCCAGCATTTT. It codes for CASNIQGAGQPQHF.

This clonotype was counted between two and nine times. The chain carries TRBV4-3 and TRBJ1-1, with a possible D match to TRBD1 (5 bases). CDR1 and CDR2 (germline): LGHNA, YSLEER. The V end lost 1 base, the J end lost 5 bases, and 11 bases lay between the germline ends. The CDR3 sequence is 14 residues long. CDR3: CASSQGRESTEAFF. The DNA of the CDR3 is TGCGCCAGCAGCCAAGGCAGGGAAAGTACTGAAGCTTTCTTT.

This clonotype was detected a few times. The genes are TRBV20-1 and TRBJ2-2, with D possibly called TRBD1 or TRBD2 (5 bases each). Trimming shortened V by 6 bases and J by 7 bases, and 18 bases separated the two germline ends. Germline assignment: CDR1 DFQATT and CDR2 SNEGSKA (reference sequence). The CDR3 is made up of 14 amino acids. The CDR3 region is CSARRGEGNGELFF. CDR3 nucleotides: TGCAGTGCCAGACGGGGCGAAGGGAACGGGGAGCTGTTTTTT.

This clonotype came up a few times. The gene calls are TRBV28 and TRBJ2-7, with 15 bases fitting TRBD2. With 3 bases clipped from V and 4 bases from J, the junction kept 7 bases outside the gene matches. This CDR3 region has 17 residues. The V gene's germline CDR1 is MDHEN and CDR2 SYDVKM. The CDR3 sequence is CASSFSFGTSGRYEQYF. The CDR3 bases are TGTGCCAGCAGTTTCTCCTTCGGGACTAGCGGGAGGTACGAGCAGTACTTC.

This clonotype showed up many times. The V and J genes are TRBV20-1 and TRBJ2-3; no clear D. V lost 5 bases and J 2 bases, leaving 2 bases between the germline ends. This CDR3 comprises 10 residues. Looked up from germline, CDR1 is DFQATT and CDR2 is SNEGSKA (reference sequence). The CDR3 DNA is TGCAGTGCTTACACAGATACGCAGTATTTT. This gives the protein CSAYTDTQYF.

The V gene is TRBV20-1, the J gene TRBJ1-2, with D perhaps TRBD1 (5 bases). Trimming took off 3 bases at V and 2 bases at J, with 10 bases between the two ends. CDR3 length: 13 residues. The germline CDR1 and CDR2 sequences are DFQATT and SNEGSKA (reference sequence). CDR3 loop: CSARAKGNYGYTF. CDR3 sequence (DNA): TGCAGTGCTAGGGCCAAGGGGAACTATGGCTACACCTTC.